This T cell receptor beta chain was sequenced in a study of T-cell memory formation after mild COVID-19. Points from the study as a whole: Pre-infection memory harbored some responding clones, suggesting cross-reactive memory joined.

The V and J ends lost 0 bases and 6 bases, in that order; junction bases with no gene match: 4. The length of the CDR3 is 15 residues. MiXCR was run by TCRdb on the 5' RACE reads, yielding one entry per CDR3 protein. The sample has under 450,000 distinct CDR3 sequences; more than 20% are singletons. This clonotype was seen more than once but under ten times. Its antigen is unidentified. Sequencing used PBMCs or a T cell subset sorted from them (not recorded which). This sequence originates from an adult woman who had mild COVID-19 (a few samples of this study predate the infection). Cell type and time point are not known. The chain employs TRBV12-3 or TRBV12-4 and TRBJ2-2; 7 bases are shared with TRBD2. CDR3 sequence reads: CASSLAGTISGELFF. In DNA form, the CDR3 reads TGTGCCAGCAGTTTAGCCGGGACTATATCCGGGGAGCTGTTTTTT.